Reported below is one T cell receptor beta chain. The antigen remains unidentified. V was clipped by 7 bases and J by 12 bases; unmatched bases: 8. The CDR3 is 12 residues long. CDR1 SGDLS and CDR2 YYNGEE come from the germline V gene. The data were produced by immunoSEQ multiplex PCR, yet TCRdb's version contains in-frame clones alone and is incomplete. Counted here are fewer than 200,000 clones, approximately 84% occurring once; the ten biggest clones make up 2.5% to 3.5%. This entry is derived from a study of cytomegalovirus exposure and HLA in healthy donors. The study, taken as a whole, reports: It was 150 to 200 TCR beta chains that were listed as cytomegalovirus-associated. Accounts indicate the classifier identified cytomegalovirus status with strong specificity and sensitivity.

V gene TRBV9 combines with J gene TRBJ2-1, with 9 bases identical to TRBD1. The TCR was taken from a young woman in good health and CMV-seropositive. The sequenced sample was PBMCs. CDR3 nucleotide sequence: TGTGCCAGCGCGCGTGAGGACAGGGGGCAGTTCTTC. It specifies CASAREDRGQFF.